This TCR beta chain came from a study of shared clonotypes between healthy human individuals. This table comes from immunoSEQ multiplex PCR, and its TCRdb copy is limited to in-frame clones, with some not included. The sample shows about 2,500,000 clones, over 85% of them seen only once. Germline V gene data show CDR1 as LNHDA and CDR2 as SQIVND (reference sequence). Trimming left V 0 bases short and J 9 bases short, with 9 bases between. The CDR3 totals 13 residues. The chain joins TRBV19 to TRBJ2-4; D uncertain. This TCR derives from a man aged 18 to 35 in good health. Sequenced sample: naive CD4+ T cells sorted from blood. Noted subset: CD45RA+ positively selected. Here the CDR3 DNA reads TGTGCCAGTAGTATAGATAAGGGAAGCATTCAGTACTTC. Its protein product is CASSIDKGSIQYF.